A selection of T cell receptor beta chains follows, all from one sample in a study of Graves' ophthalmopathy and Graves' hyperthyroidism. TCRdb ran MiXCR on the multiplex PCR reads and lists one entry per CDR3 protein. The repertoire holds about 210,000 distinct CDR3 sequences, over 25% seen once, with approximately 8.2% in the top ten. Sequenced sample: peripheral blood. Source of these receptors: a man aged 45-65 years with Graves' ophthalmopathy. CDR3s include the opening cysteine and the closing phenylalanine or tryptophan. Each record gives: D gene, clone size, J gene, V gene, CDR3 DNA, CDR3 protein. A D gene is named only where the DNA matches it firmly. Rows may omit the clone size; those that give it use once, few, many or a size class.

.	many	TRBJ2-2	TRBV29-1	TGCAGCGGCACCGGGCCGCACACCGGGGAGCTGTTTTTT	CSGTGPHTGELFF
.	.	TRBJ1-2	TRBV29-1	TGCAGCGCCCCCCCACAGGGCCAGGGCTATGGCTACACCTTC	CSAPPQGQGYGYTF
.	many	TRBJ2-5	TRBV12-3/TRBV12-4	TGTGCCAGCAGTCTGCCAGGCCAATACTTCCAAGAGACCCAGTACTTC	CASSLPGQYFQETQYF
.	many	TRBJ2-6	TRBV12-3/TRBV12-4	TGTGCCAGCAGCTTCTCTGGGGCCAACGTCCTGACTTTC	CASSFSGANVLTF
.	.	TRBJ2-7	TRBV2	TGTGCCAGCACCCTGGGGGGCGAGCAGTACTTC	CASTLGGEQYF
.	.	TRBJ1-1	TRBV27	TGTGCCAGCAGTTTTGGGGGAGGAGACACTGAAGCTTTCTTT	CASSFGGGDTEAFF
.	many	TRBJ2-4	TRBV20-1	TGCAGTGCTAGGGAGCCAGCCAAAAACATTCAGTACTTC	CSAREPAKNIQYF
.	many	TRBJ2-5	TRBV27	TGTGCCAGCAGTTTGGAAGGGCCGGGAGAGACCCAGTACTTC	CASSLEGPGETQYF
.	many	TRBJ2-5	TRBV7-2	TGTGCCAGCAGCCAGGACCGTTGGACGACCCAGTACTTC	CASSQDRWTTQYF
.	many	TRBJ1-5	TRBV6-5	TGTGCCAGCAGTTACTCGATAGGGTATGGCAATCAGCCCCAGCATTTT	CASSYSIGYGNQPQHF
TRBD1	.	TRBJ1-1	TRBV6-5	TGTGCCAGCAGCTACGACAGGGTCGCCCTAGGGACTGAAGCTTTCTTT	CASSYDRVALGTEAFF
TRBD2	many	TRBJ2-5	TRBV5-6	TGTGCCAGCAGCTTGATGGCTAGCGGGAGGGCAAGGGGAGAGACCCAGTACTTC	CASSLMASGRARGETQYF
TRBD2	many	TRBJ2-2	TRBV29-1	TGCAGCGCCGAGGGCGCTAGCGGGAGGGCCTTCGGGGAGCTGTTTTTT	CSAEGASGRAFGELFF
.	.	TRBJ2-5	TRBV6-5	TGTGCCAGCAGTTACCGGGGTAGCGGACAAGAGACCCAGTACTTC	CASSYRGSGQETQYF
.	many	TRBJ1-5	TRBV30	TGTGCCTGGAGTACAAGCGGCAATCAGCCCCAGCATTTT	CAWSTSGNQPQHF
.	many	TRBJ2-7	TRBV6-5	TGTGCCAGCAGTTCGAAGGTCTTAGGGGCCTACGAGCAGTACTTC	CASSSKVLGAYEQYF
.	many	TRBJ1-3	TRBV19	TGTGCCAGTGCCCCTACACCAACCCAAAGAAACACCATATATTTT	CASAPTPTQRNTIYF
TRBD2	many	TRBJ2-7	TRBV20-1	TGCAGTGCTAGGGGGACTAGCGGGCACTACGAGCAGTACTTC	CSARGTSGHYEQYF
.	.	TRBJ2-5	TRBV11-2	TGTGCCAGCAGGGGCGGCGGTAATCCTCAGTACTTC	CASRGGGNPQYF
.	.	TRBJ1-1	TRBV20-1	TGCAGTGCTAGACAGGGCACTGAAGCTTTCTTT	CSARQGTEAFF
.	many	TRBJ1-6	TRBV2	TGTGCCAGCAGATCTCTGGGGGTTAATTCACCCCTCCACTTT	CASRSLGVNSPLHF
.	many	TRBJ1-1	TRBV28	TGTGCCAGCAGGGTGGAGTACACTGAAGCTTTCTTT	CASRVEYTEAFF
TRBD1	.	TRBJ2-7	TRBV5-1	TGCGCCAGCAGCTTGGACCGGGACAGGGGTAAGGGCTCATACGAGCAGTACTTC	CASSLDRDRGKGSYEQYF
.	few	TRBJ1-2	TRBV6-1	TGTGCCAGCAGTACAGCCCGATTCTATGGCTACACCTTC	CASSTARFYGYTF
TRBD1	.	TRBJ1-2	TRBV2	TGTGCCAGCAGCCTCGCTACAGGGGGTTTCTATGGCTACACCTTC	CASSLATGGFYGYTF
TRBD1	many	TRBJ2-5	TRBV11-2	TGTGCCAGCAGCTTGGGACAGGGTGGACGAGAAGAGACCCAGTACTTC	CASSLGQGGREETQYF
.	.	TRBJ2-7	TRBV2	TGTGCCAGCAGTGGAAACCCTGCGATTGGTAGAGTTTACTACGAGCAGTACTTC	CASSGNPAIGRVYYEQYF
TRBD2	.	TRBJ2-7	TRBV6-2/TRBV6-3	TGTGCCAGCAGTTACCTTGGGACTAGCGGGCCCTACGAGCAGTACTTC	CASSYLGTSGPYEQYF
TRBD2	many	TRBJ2-2	TRBV2	TGTGCCAGCAGGGTTCTCCTTCTTGGCGCGGGAGACACCGGGGAGCTGTTTTTT	CASRVLLLGAGDTGELFF
.	many	TRBJ2-3	TRBV6-1	TGTGCCAGCAGACCCCATTTCTCCCGCACAGATACGCAGTATTTT	CASRPHFSRTDTQYF
.	many	TRBJ2-2	TRBV10-1	TGCGCCACTAACGACGGTTTCGGGCGACAGCCCGGGGAGCTGTTTTTT	CATNDGFGRQPGELFF
.	few	TRBJ1-5	TRBV12-3/TRBV12-4	TGTGCCAGCAGGGGGACGCCAAATCAGCCCCAGCATTTT	CASRGTPNQPQHF
TRBD2	many	TRBJ2-7	TRBV13	TGTGCCAGCAGCTTAGTGACTAGCGGGAAGAGCTCCTACGAGCAGTACTTC	CASSLVTSGKSSYEQYF